What follows is one TCR beta chain and its context. The germline gives CDR1 KGHSH, CDR2 LQKENI. The V segment lost 5 bases and the J segment 2 bases; nucleotides outside the gene matches: 5. The CDR3 length is 15 residues. This specimen belongs to a study of blood T cell repertoires in COVID-19. Study background: The origin of the acute and convalescent COVID-19 samples was the United States, Italy and Spain. Nucleic acid was either cDNA or gDNA, and it came from T cells, B-cell-depleted T cells, or PBMCs.

In the study's own analysis: How many nucleated cells were present was estimated from reference gene primer amplification. The assay was immunoSEQ multiplex PCR, and TCRdb's table has in-frame clones only and misses some. That table furnishes V, J and clone size, whereas the DNA furnished D and trimming. The sample consists of approximately 300,000 clones, approximately 85% of them appearing once. Input material: peripheral blood. The sequence came from a human donor with COVID-19, enrolled during active disease. The donor label of this sample is uncertain. The V call is TRBV18, the J call TRBJ2-2, with 7 bases matching TRBD1. CDR3 nucleotide sequence: TGTGCCAGCTCATGGGGACAGCAAAACACCGGGGAGCTGTTTTTT. Its translation: CASSWGQQNTGELFF.